The 23 T cell receptor beta chains presented below share a single source sample, sequenced in a study of CD8+CD57+ T cells in acquired aplastic anemia. The template used for profiling TCR beta VDJ and CDR3 was genomic DNA. TCRdb recomputed calls from the reads with MiXCR, one row per CDR3 protein. The sample yields about 180,000 distinct CDR3 sequences, 40% to 55% seen once. The sequenced sample consisted of sorted CD4+, CD8+, or CD8+CD57+ T cells (not recorded which) from PBMCs. The source is a human donor in good health.

This clonotype was seen a handful of times. This chain uses TRBV3-1 with TRBJ2-3; D remains ambiguous. The germline gives CDR1 LGHDT, CDR2 YNNKEL (reference sequence). The CDR3 consists of 14 residues. Trimming removed 3 bases at V and 2 bases at J, with 9 bases between. The CDR3 is CASSQGAYTDTQYF. CDR3 DNA: TGTGCCAGCAGCCAGGGCGCCTACACAGATACGCAGTATTTT.

This clonotype showed up many times. The chain is built from TRBV9 and TRBJ2-7; the D gene could be TRBD1 or TRBD2 (7 bases each). The CDR3 loop spans 14 amino acids. V was cut by 3 bases and J by 2 bases, with 12 bases left in between. Germline CDR1 is SGDLS and CDR2 is YYNGEE. CDR3 region: CASSAGGQPYEQYF. CDR3 bases: TGTGCCAGCAGCGCGGGGGGACAGCCCTACGAGCAGTACTTC. Filled out from reference TRBV9 and TRBJ2-7, the complete variable domain reads DSGVTQTPKHLITATGQRVTLRCSPRSGDLSVYWYQQSLDQGLQFLIQYYNGEERAKGNILERFSAQQFPDLHSELNLSSLELGDSALYFCASSAGGQPYEQYFGPGTRLTVT.

As regards this clonotype: A much larger clone differs by one base, so this may be a read error. V gene TRBV18 combines with J gene TRBJ2-7, with D hard to call. The V gene lost 5 bases and the J gene lost 2 bases, with 7 bases spanning the gap. Germline CDR1 is KGHSH and CDR2 is LQKENI. The CDR3 is 12 amino acids. The CDR3, as DNA: TGTGCCAGCTCAGCGCAAACCTACGAGCAGTACTTC. Translation: CASSAQTYEQYF. Drawing the rest from reference TRBV18 and TRBJ2-7, the complete variable domain is NAGVMQNPRHLVRRRGQEARLRCSPMKGHSHVYWYRQLPEEGLKFMVYLQKENIIDESGMPKERFSAEFPKEGPSILRIQQVVRGDSAAYFCASSAQTYEQYFGPGTRLTVT.

V usage is TRBV29-1 and J usage is TRBJ1-1; D remains unclear. Germline assignment: CDR1 SQVTM and CDR2 ANQGSEA. The CDR3 has 14 amino acids. CDR3 protein: CSASGDTLNTEAFF. The CDR3 DNA reads TGCAGTGCTAGTGGCGACACCCTGAACACTGAAGCTTTCTTT.

In its sample, this clonotype was seen many times. V usage is TRBV2 and J usage is TRBJ1-2; D not resolved. V lost 7 bases, J lost 4 bases, and 13 bases lay in between. CDR1 is SNHLY, CDR2 FYNNEI, per germline. This CDR3 contains 13 residues. The CDR3 DNA is TGTGCCAGCAACCAACAGCCGGGCTATGGCTACACCTTC. Protein: CASNQQPGYGYTF.

This clonotype appeared a single time. This chain connects TRBV3-1 to TRBJ2-3, with 8 nucleotides matching TRBD2. The germline V gene has CDR1 LGHDT and CDR2 YNNKEL (reference sequence). CDR3 length: 18 residues. V was clipped by 4 bases and J by 6 bases; unmatched bases: 18. The chain's CDR3 is CASSRRGAGGLGVDTQYF. The CDR3, as DNA: TGTGCCAGCAGCCGCCGGGGGGCGGGAGGCCTTGGGGTGGATACGCAGTATTTT.

The rearrangement links TRBV9 to TRBJ1-2, with a tentative D call TRBD1 (6 bases). V shed 1 base and J shed 4 bases, with 8 bases lying between them. CDR3 size: 13 residues. Germline CDR1 and CDR2: SGDLS and YYNGEE. In DNA, the CDR3 is TGTGCCAGCAGCGTAACAGGGAGCTATGGCTACACCTTC. As protein: CASSVTGSYGYTF.

This clonotype appeared many times. This chain uses TRBV5-6 with TRBJ2-3; D not resolved. CDR3 length equals 16 residues. The V gene's germline CDR1 is SGHDT and CDR2 YYEEEE. V lost 0 bases to trimming and J lost 5 bases, with 16 bases between them. CDR3 loop: CASSLERHLRGDTQYF. CDR3 nucleotide sequence: TGTGCCAGCAGCTTGGAGCGTCATCTTAGAGGAGATACGCAGTATTTT.

There are many counts of this clonotype. J is TRBJ2-3 and V is TRBV6-5; weak D call: TRBD2 (5 bases). The CDR3 totals 13 residues. Germline V lookup: CDR1 MNHEY, CDR2 SVGAGI. V lost 8 bases, J lost 5 bases, and 14 bases lay in between. CDR3 sequence (DNA): TGTGCCAGCGGAGAGGGATTCGAAGATACGCAGTATTTT. As protein: CASGEGFEDTQYF.

The sample holds many counts of this clonotype. The V and J genes are TRBV10-3 and TRBJ2-4; 8 bases fit TRBD1. Germline V CDR1 and CDR2: ENHRY, SYGVKD. The CDR3 runs to 16 residues. V lost 2 bases and J lost 6; bases outside the gene matches: 9. Here the CDR3 reads CAISEPRTGRGNIQYF. Written as DNA, the CDR3 is TGTGCCATCAGTGAGCCCCGGACAGGGAGAGGAAACATTCAGTACTTC.

This clonotype was seen ten or more times. This chain links TRBV20-1 with TRBJ2-1; D tentatively fits TRBD1 or TRBD2 (6 bases each). Trimming took off 5 bases at V and 0 bases at J, with 11 bases between the two ends. There are 14 residues in the CDR3. Germline CDR1 is DFQATT and CDR2 is SNEGSKA (reference sequence). The CDR3 DNA follows: TGCAGTGCTTGGAGGGGGGTCTCCTACAATGAGCAGTTCTTC. This gives the protein CSAWRGVSYNEQFF.

This clonotype was seen at least ten times. This chain connects TRBV20-1 to TRBJ2-1; tentatively, D is TRBD1 or TRBD2 (5 bases each). Germline loops: CDR1 DFQATT, CDR2 SNEGSKA (reference sequence). This CDR3 has 16 amino acids. Trimming left V 0 bases short and J 3 bases short, with 15 bases between. The CDR3 here is CSARDSLSGRYNEQFF. The CDR3 DNA reads TGCAGTGCTAGAGATTCTTTATCGGGGCGCTACAATGAGCAGTTCTTC.

The chain links TRBV25-1 to TRBJ2-7; D gene uncertain. The germline V gene has CDR1 MGHDK and CDR2 SYGVNS. Trimming took off 8 bases at V and 2 bases at J, with 10 bases between the two ends. The CDR3 is made up of 12 amino acids. The DNA of the CDR3 is TGTGCCAGCGCGGCCGGTACCTACGAGCAGTACTTC. Translated, it gives CASAAGTYEQYF.

This rearrangement joins TRBV27 to TRBJ2-5, with D tentatively TRBD2 (6 bases). V was pared by 5 bases and J by 5 bases, with 15 bases between. This CDR3 is 14 amino acids long. Looked up from germline, CDR1 is MNHEY and CDR2 is SMNVEV (reference sequence). The CDR3 reads CASSDGGGGETQYF. CDR3 bases: TGTGCCAGCAGTGACGGGGGTGGGGGGGAGACCCAGTACTTC.

V usage is TRBV2 and J usage is TRBJ1-1; 10 positions agree with TRBD1. The length of the CDR3 is 13 residues. The germline V gene has CDR1 SNHLY and CDR2 FYNNEI. V was pared by 6 bases and J by 7 bases, with 5 bases of the junction left unmatched. The CDR3 DNA follows: TGTGCCAGCAGGAGACAGGGGGCGGTTGAAGCTTTCTTT. Amino acid sequence: CASRRQGAVEAFF. Using reference TRBV2 and TRBJ1-1 for the parts outside the CDR3, the full variable domain is EPEVTQTPSHQVTQMGQEVILRCVPISNHLYFYWYRQILGQKVEFLVSFYNNEISEKSEIFDDQFSVERPDGSNFTLKIRSTKLEDSAMYFCASRRQGAVEAFFGQGTRLTVV.

Only a few counts were recorded for this clonotype. The chain employs TRBV29-1 and TRBJ2-7; 10 bases are shared with TRBD2. CDR1 SQVTM and CDR2 ANQGSEA come from the germline V gene. The length of the CDR3 is 13 residues. With 4 bases clipped from V and 4 bases from J, the junction kept 4 bases outside the gene matches. The CDR3 DNA reads TGCAGCGTTGGAGGTAGCGGGAGGTACGAGCAGTACTTC. It is translated as CSVGGSGRYEQYF.

The table lists this clonotype with many counts. This sequence joins TRBV2 and TRBJ2-7; 9 bases are a match to TRBD1. Germline CDR1 reads SNHLY; CDR2 reads FYNNEI. The CDR3 loop spans 18 amino acids. Unmatched junction bases numbered 19, after V lost 7 bases and J lost 3 bases. CDR3 DNA: TGTGCCAGCACTCTGAGTTTAGTCCGGGACAGGGTCAACTACGAGCAGTACTTC. Translation: CASTLSLVRDRVNYEQYF.

J is TRBJ2-3 and V is TRBV19; the match to TRBD2 covers 12 bases. The germline gives CDR1 LNHDA, CDR2 SQIVND (reference sequence). There are 17 residues in the CDR3. The ends lost 5 bases at V and 8 bases at J; junction bases unmatched: 14. The CDR3 DNA follows: TGTGCCAGTAGTGCCCTAGCGGGAGGGGAGGGGGACGGTACGCAGTATTTT. Encoded protein: CASSALAGGEGDGTQYF.

This clonotype was detected many times. The genes are TRBV6-1 and TRBJ2-3; 13 bases align to TRBD2. CDR3 length: 16 amino acids. The germline V gene encodes CDR1 MNHNS and CDR2 SASEGT. With 5 bases clipped from V and 6 bases from J, the junction kept 8 bases outside the gene matches. In DNA, the CDR3 is TGTGCCAGCAGTCGGACTAGCGGGAGCTTTTTGGATACGCAGTATTTT. Protein: CASSRTSGSFLDTQYF.

The chain links TRBV2 to TRBJ2-3, with D unclear. Trimming cost V 4 bases and J 1 base, with 12 bases left between them. CDR3 length: 15 amino acids. The germline CDR1 and CDR2 sequences are SNHLY and FYNNEI. The DNA for the CDR3 is TGTGCCAGCAGTGGGATGGTTCGACGCACAGATACGCAGTATTTT. Amino acid sequence: CASSGMVRRTDTQYF.

This clonotype was observed at least ten times. The chain is built from TRBV9 and TRBJ2-5; no reliable D call. Per the germline V gene, CDR1 is SGDLS and CDR2 is YYNGEE. The V end lost 5 bases, the J end lost 2 bases, and 10 bases lay between the germline ends. This CDR3 spans 13 amino acids. The CDR3 protein is CASRDEIQETQYF. The CDR3 nucleotides are TGTGCCAGCAGGGACGAGATTCAAGAGACCCAGTACTTC.

The chain employs TRBV24-1 and TRBJ2-1, with D perhaps TRBD2 (6 bases). The CDR3 is 17 amino acids. Per the germline V gene, CDR1 is KGHDR and CDR2 is SFDVKD. The germline V and J ends were trimmed by 1 base and 2 bases, with 14 bases remaining between them. The CDR3 loop reads CATSDFGGASPYNEQFF. CDR3 sequence (DNA): TGTGCCACCAGTGATTTTGGCGGGGCCAGCCCCTACAATGAGCAGTTCTTC.

This clonotype was seen repeatedly, ten times or more. The junction departs from germline at one end; a sequencing error may be responsible. This chain joins TRBV20-1 and TRBJ2-1; 9 nucleotides agree with TRBD2. Germline V gene sequence: CDR1 DFQATT, CDR2 SNEGSKA (reference sequence). This CDR3 has 14 amino acids. Here the CDR3 reads CGASAGREGQGQFF. For the CDR3, the DNA is TGCGGTGCTTCCGCGGGGCGGGAGGGCCAAGGGCAGTTCTTC.